The clone carrying this TCR beta chain was picked up many times. Its antigen is not known. Stated time point: longitudinal time-point 3. The authors made cDNA by 5'RACE with 10-nucleotide random UMIs. TCRdb independently ran MiXCR on the 5' RACE reads; one entry per CDR3 protein. The profile shows roughly 49,000 distinct CDR3 sequences, approximately 11% of them singletons. The germline gives CDR1 SQVTM, CDR2 ANQGSEA. The V and J ends lost 8 bases and 3 bases respectively, with 12 bases between them. CDR3 size: 12 residues. The data were obtained in a study of neurological immune-mediated disorders. Points from the study as a whole: Across subjects, expanded clones had no CDR3 amino acid sequences in common, pointing to private repertoires in all groups.

The sequenced sample was PBMCs. The rearrangement uses TRBV29-1 and TRBJ2-3; TRBD2 is a possible D gene (6 bases). This clonotype was obtained from a male donor with HTLV-1-associated myelopathy (HAM/TSP). The CDR3 bases are TGCAGCCCCACTGGGGGGACAGATACGCAGTATTTT. This translates into CSPTGGTDTQYF.